Each of the 32 T cell receptor beta chains below was sequenced from the same sample in a study of lymphopenia after photon versus proton radiotherapy. TCRdb's table, derived via immunoSEQ multiplex PCR, lists solely in-frame clones and lacks some. The sample has approximately 17,000 clones; around 84% are singletons. The sample consisted of peripheral blood, taken from a patient treated with proton-based radiotherapy. These receptor sequences come from a man aged 65 to 79 with pancreatic cancer.

The chain uses TRBV18 and TRBJ1-1; D is undetermined. V lost 4 bases and J lost 8, with 32 bases in between. The germline V gene encodes CDR1 KGHSH and CDR2 LQKENI. The CDR3 is 19 residues long. Here the CDR3 reads CASSLTEVTKISGSGEAFF. As DNA, the CDR3 is TGTGCCAGCTCACTAACGGAGGTTACGAAAATATCTGGTTCCGGGGAAGCTTTCTTT.

The chain joins TRBV4-1 to TRBJ2-7; D unclear. The CDR3 spans 13 residues. V gave up 2 bases and J gave up 3 bases, with 8 bases separating them. Germline CDR1 and CDR2: MGHRA and YSYEKL. CDR3 protein: CASSQYHSYEQYF. As DNA, the CDR3 is TGCGCCAGCAGCCAATACCACAGCTACGAGCAGTACTTC.

The rearrangement links TRBV7-9 to TRBJ1-6; 7 positions agree with TRBD1. The CDR3 contains 17 residues. Germline V lookup: CDR1 SEHNR, CDR2 FQNEAQ (reference sequence). Trimming cost V 5 bases and J 5 bases; bases outside gene matches: 12. For the CDR3, the DNA is TGTGCCAGCAGCGATCCTAGGACAGGCGAAAATAATTCACCCCTCCACTTT. Residues: CASSDPRTGENNSPLHF. Full variable domain (outside the CDR3, taken from reference TRBV7-9 and TRBJ1-6): DTGVSQNPRHKITKRGQNVTFRCDPISEHNRLYWYRQTLGQGPEFLTYFQNEAQLEKSRLLSDRFSAERPKGSFSTLEIQRTEQGDSAMYLCASSDPRTGENNSPLHFGNGTRLTVT.

As DNA, the CDR3 is TGCGCCAGCAGCCAAGAGGGTAGCGGGGGCGGGGAGCTGTTTTTT. Translation gives CASSQEGSGGGELFF. This chain joins TRBV4-1 and TRBJ2-2; 9 bases line up with TRBD2. The V gene's germline CDR1 is MGHRA and CDR2 YSYEKL. The V segment lost 0 bases and the J segment 7 bases; nucleotides outside the gene matches: 3. This CDR3 contains 15 residues.

This sequence joins TRBV18 and TRBJ2-5; D is unresolved. Germline CDR1 and CDR2: KGHSH and LQKENI. Trimming cost V 4 bases and J 3 bases, with 6 bases left between them. This CDR3 region has 12 residues. The CDR3 DNA reads TGTGCCAGCTCACTCGACGAAGAGACCCAGTACTTC. Translating gives CASSLDEETQYF.

V is TRBV29-1 and J is TRBJ1-1, with 7 nucleotides matching TRBD1. This CDR3 spans 16 amino acids. The V gene's germline CDR1 is SQVTM and CDR2 ANQGSEA. V lost 4 bases, J lost 4 bases, and 15 bases stayed unmatched. CDR3 DNA: TGCAGCGTTGGGGGACCGAGACAGGGAGGTGGCACTGAAGCTTTCTTT. Its protein is CSVGGPRQGGGTEAFF.

This chain links TRBV7-9 with TRBJ2-5; 7 bases are a match to TRBD2. Germline lookup yields CDR1 SEHNR and CDR2 FQNEAQ (reference sequence). The CDR3 runs 16 residues. J lost 5 bases, V lost 0 bases, and 9 bases had no gene match. CDR3 DNA: TGTGCCAGCAGCTTAGCAGGGCGGGGGTCCGGGGAGACCCAGTACTTC. It is translated as CASSLAGRGSGETQYF.

The chain couples TRBV2 to TRBJ1-2; a possible D gene is TRBD1 (6 bases). Germline V gene lookup returns CDR1 SNHLY and CDR2 FYNNEI. Trimming shortened V by 5 bases and J by 3 bases, and 7 bases separated the two germline ends. The CDR3 extends over 12 amino acids. In DNA form, the CDR3 reads TGTGCCAGCAGTAGACAGGACTATGGCTACACCTTC. This encodes CASSRQDYGYTF.

The chain uses TRBV11-3 and TRBJ1-1, with D hard to call. The V gene lost 5 bases and the J gene lost 0 bases, with 10 bases spanning the gap. The CDR3 loop spans 14 amino acids. Looked up from germline, CDR1 is SGHNT and CDR2 is YENEEA. CDR3 sequence reads: CASSPSYVNTEAFF. DNA of the CDR3: TGTGCCAGCAGCCCAAGTTACGTGAACACTGAAGCTTTCTTT.

This clone is a singleton in its sample. The V and J genes are TRBV5-1 and TRBJ1-2; D possibly corresponds to TRBD1 (6 bases). The CDR3 is 14 amino acids. Trimming left V 4 bases short and J 0 bases short, with 10 bases between. Germline CDR1 reads SGHRS; CDR2 reads YFSETQ. CDR3 sequence reads: CASSAQGTNYGYTF. The CDR3 nucleotides read TGCGCCAGCAGCGCCCAGGGGACTAACTATGGCTACACCTTC.

This rearrangement joins TRBV2 to TRBJ1-1, with D hard to call. This CDR3 region has 14 residues. Germline loops: CDR1 SNHLY, CDR2 FYNNEI. V shed 4 bases and J shed 5 bases, with 14 bases lying between them. The CDR3 region is CASSAQALITEAFF. The CDR3 bases are TGTGCCAGCAGTGCGCAGGCTTTGATAACTGAAGCTTTCTTT.

The CDR3: CASSQVGPPQYF. CDR3 nucleotides: TGCGCCAGCAGCCAAGTCGGGCCTCCGCAGTATTTT. This chain uses TRBV4-1 with TRBJ2-3; no reliable D call. The CDR3 is 12 amino acids. V gave up 1 base and J gave up 10 bases, with 9 bases separating them. Germline-derived CDR1 and CDR2 are MGHRA and YSYEKL.

This sequence joins TRBV18 and TRBJ2-3, with D tentatively TRBD1 or TRBD2 (5 bases each). Germline CDR1 and CDR2: KGHSH and LQKENI. The V and J ends lost 0 bases and 1 base respectively, with 14 bases between them. This CDR3 comprises 17 residues. The chain's CDR3 is CASSPPIGTPGTDTQYF. The CDR3 nucleotides are TGTGCCAGCTCACCACCTATCGGGACCCCGGGCACAGATACGCAGTATTTT.

V is TRBV19 and J is TRBJ1-2, with 7 bases lining up with TRBD1. The J segment lost 2 bases and the V segment lost 6 bases, leaving 15 bases of the junction unmatched. The V gene's germline CDR1 is LNHDA and CDR2 SQIVND (reference sequence). The CDR3 consists of 17 residues. CDR3 DNA sequence: TGTGCCAGTAGGCAAACCCTGGGACAGATGATAAACTATGGCTACACCTTC. This translates into CASRQTLGQMINYGYTF.

The chain joins TRBV2 to TRBJ1-2; possibly TRBD1 for D (5 bases). CDR1 and CDR2 (germline): SNHLY, FYNNEI. Trimming pared 6 bases from V and 4 bases from J, leaving 15 bases between. This CDR3 comprises 14 residues. CDR3 amino acids: CASRGGREGYGYTF. The CDR3 DNA reads as TGTGCCAGCAGAGGTGGCAGGGAGGGCTATGGCTACACCTTC.

The gene calls are TRBV27 and TRBJ2-7; D unclear. Deletions cut 10 bases from V and 7 bases from J, with 14 bases between. The CDR3 is made up of 11 amino acids. CDR1 is MNHEY, CDR2 SMNVEV, per germline (reference sequence). The CDR3 DNA is TGTGCCACCAGATCTTATGAGGAGCAGTACTTC. This gives the protein CATRSYEEQYF.

J is TRBJ2-7 and V is TRBV7-3; tentatively, D is TRBD2 (6 bases). Trimming shortened V by 5 bases and J by 4 bases, and 12 bases separated the two germline ends. CDR1 is SGHTA, CDR2 FQGTGA, per germline. The CDR3 totals 13 residues. The CDR3 DNA sequence: TGTGCCAGCAGCCGGGGGATCGGGTACGAGCAGTACTTC. Translation gives CASSRGIGYEQYF.

V gene TRBV7-9 combines with J gene TRBJ2-2; 10 nucleotides line up with TRBD2. V trimming: 4 bases; J trimming: 4 bases; junction bases outside the gene matches: 6. The germline V gene encodes CDR1 SEHNR and CDR2 FQNEAQ (reference sequence). The CDR3 runs to 16 residues. The CDR3 region is CASSYLSGRPTGELFF. The CDR3 DNA follows: TGTGCCAGCAGCTACCTTAGCGGGAGGCCCACCGGGGAGCTGTTTTTT.

The chain recombines TRBV11-2 with TRBJ2-2, with 8 bases identical to TRBD1. The ends lost 8 bases at V and 3 bases at J; junction bases unmatched: 8. The germline V gene has CDR1 SGHAT and CDR2 FQNNGV. CDR3 length: 15 residues. Here the CDR3 reads CASGRTGPYTGELFF. The DNA of the CDR3 is TGTGCCAGCGGACGGACAGGGCCGTACACCGGGGAGCTGTTTTTT. Based on the CDR3 plus reference TRBV11-2 and TRBJ2-2, the full variable domain is EAGVAQSPRYKIIEKRQSVAFWCNPISGHATLYWYQQILGQGPKLLIQFQNNGVVDDSQLPKDRFSAERLKGVDSTLKIQPAKLEDSAVYLCASGRTGPYTGELFFGEGSRLTVL.

The chain employs TRBV5-4 and TRBJ2-3; 9 nucleotides align to TRBD2. Germline CDR1 SGHNT, CDR2 YYREEE (reference sequence). This CDR3 is 16 amino acids long. After removal of 4 bases from V and 8 bases from J, the junction contained 14 bases not matched to a gene. The CDR3 DNA reads as TGTGCCAGCAGCCCGGGGTCGGGCGGGGGGGTCGCTACGCAGTATTTT. It encodes CASSPGSGGGVATQYF.

The chain couples TRBV7-3 to TRBJ2-7; 9 bases match TRBD1. V shed 5 bases and J 1 base; nucleotides not matched to a gene: 6. Germline assignment: CDR1 SGHTA and CDR2 FQGTGA. The CDR3 contains 15 residues. The CDR3 protein is CASSRAGTGSYEQYF. Here the CDR3 DNA reads TGTGCCAGCAGCCGGGCCGGGACAGGGTCCTACGAGCAGTACTTC.

This chain joins TRBV5-1 and TRBJ2-7; D is possibly TRBD1 or TRBD2 (5 bases each). V lost 5 bases to trimming and J lost 4 bases, with 19 bases between them. The CDR3 extends over 15 amino acids. Germline CDR1 and CDR2: SGHRS and YFSETQ. CDR3 nucleotide sequence: TGCGCCAGCAGATTTGGGGGTACGACATTATACGAGCAGTACTTC. Its protein is CASRFGGTTLYEQYF.

The J gene is TRBJ2-5, the V gene TRBV5-1; 10 nucleotides match TRBD2. The CDR3 runs 16 residues. With V trimmed by 2 bases and J by 0 bases, 4 bases remained unmatched. The V gene's germline CDR1 is SGHRS and CDR2 YFSETQ. The CDR3 coding sequence is TGCGCCAGCAGCTTTGGTAGCGGGGGGAACCAAGAGACCCAGTACTTC. It yields the protein CASSFGSGGNQETQYF.

This clone was detected only once. The chain employs TRBV19 and TRBJ1-3; the D is unclear. There are 12 residues in the CDR3. With 7 bases removed from V and 2 bases from J, the gap between germline ends came to 6 bases. Germline V CDR1 and CDR2: LNHDA, SQIVND (reference sequence). CDR3 loop: CASKSTGNTIYF. The CDR3 DNA reads TGTGCCAGTAAGAGTACTGGAAACACCATATATTTT.

The genes are TRBV19 and TRBJ1-1; 8 bases fit TRBD1. The CDR3 runs 14 residues. Germline-derived CDR1 and CDR2 are LNHDA and SQIVND (reference sequence). V shed 7 bases and J 6 bases; nucleotides not matched to a gene: 10. The CDR3 is CASTPGTGPAEAFF. CDR3 nucleotide sequence: TGTGCCAGTACCCCGGGGACAGGCCCAGCTGAAGCTTTCTTT.

This clone is labeled as medium-sized. This rearrangement joins TRBV15 to TRBJ1-2, with D perhaps matching TRBD1 (5 bases). Per germline, CDR1 LNHNV and CDR2 YYDKDF (reference sequence). Trimming stripped 5 bases from V and 4 bases from J, with 23 bases between. The CDR3 sequence is 17 residues long. CDR3 nucleotide sequence: TGTGCCACCAGCCCCGGGGGGGTCTCCCATCTCTTCTATGGCTACACCTTC. This translates into CATSPGGVSHLFYGYTF.

The chain links TRBV5-1 to TRBJ1-1, with D unresolved. CDR3 length: 12 residues. Trimming stripped 4 bases from V and 5 bases from J, with 9 bases between. CDR1 and CDR2 from the germline V gene are SGHRS and YFSETQ. The CDR3 loop is CASSIDGTEAFF. DNA for the CDR3: TGCGCCAGCAGCATCGACGGGACTGAAGCTTTCTTT.

The V gene is TRBV7-6, the J gene TRBJ1-1; unclear D gene. Per the germline V gene, CDR1 is SGHVS and CDR2 is FNYEAQ. The length of the CDR3 is 13 residues. V shed 4 bases and J shed 4 bases, with 10 bases lying between them. CDR3: CASSSNLGTEAFF. CDR3 DNA sequence: TGTGCCAGCAGCTCGAACCTAGGCACTGAAGCTTTCTTT.

CDR3 in amino acids: CASGDRGRGETQYF. Here the CDR3 DNA reads TGTGCCAGCGGGGACAGGGGGCGAGGAGAGACCCAGTACTTC. This chain uses TRBV2 with TRBJ2-5; 12 bases align to TRBD1. The CDR3 has 14 amino acids. Germline CDR1 is SNHLY and CDR2 is FYNNEI. V trimming: 8 bases; J trimming: 4 bases; junction bases outside the gene matches: 5.

The chain joins TRBV4-1 to TRBJ2-3; D not resolved. Trimming removed 2 bases from V and 5 bases from J, with 14 bases in between. Germline CDR1 and CDR2: MGHRA and YSYEKL. CDR3 length equals 15 residues. The CDR3 loop is CASSQRLYMEDTQYF. The CDR3 DNA is TGCGCCAGCAGCCAACGGTTATACATGGAAGATACGCAGTATTTT.

The chain joins TRBV5-1 to TRBJ2-5; 7 positions agree with TRBD1. Germline CDR1 and CDR2: SGHRS and YFSETQ. The CDR3 is made up of 13 amino acids. Trimming at V came to 6 bases and at J to 2 bases, leaving 4 bases not matched to a gene. This chain's CDR3 is CASNRDRQETQYF. The CDR3 DNA follows: TGCGCCAGCAACAGGGACAGACAAGAGACCCAGTACTTC.

The chain is built from TRBV2 and TRBJ1-2; 7 nucleotides align to TRBD1. Germline V gene sequence: CDR1 SNHLY, CDR2 FYNNEI. The CDR3 consists of 12 residues. CDR3 sequence (DNA): TGTGCAACCCGAGACAGGGACTATGGCTACACCTTC. This encodes CATRDRDYGYTF. Using reference TRBV2 and TRBJ1-2 for the parts outside the CDR3, the full variable domain is EPEVTQTPSHQVTQMGQEVILRCVPISNHLYFYWYRQILGQKVEFLVSFYNNEISEKSEIFDDQFSVERPDGSNFTLKIRSTKLEDSAMYFCATRDRDYGYTFGSGTRLTVV.